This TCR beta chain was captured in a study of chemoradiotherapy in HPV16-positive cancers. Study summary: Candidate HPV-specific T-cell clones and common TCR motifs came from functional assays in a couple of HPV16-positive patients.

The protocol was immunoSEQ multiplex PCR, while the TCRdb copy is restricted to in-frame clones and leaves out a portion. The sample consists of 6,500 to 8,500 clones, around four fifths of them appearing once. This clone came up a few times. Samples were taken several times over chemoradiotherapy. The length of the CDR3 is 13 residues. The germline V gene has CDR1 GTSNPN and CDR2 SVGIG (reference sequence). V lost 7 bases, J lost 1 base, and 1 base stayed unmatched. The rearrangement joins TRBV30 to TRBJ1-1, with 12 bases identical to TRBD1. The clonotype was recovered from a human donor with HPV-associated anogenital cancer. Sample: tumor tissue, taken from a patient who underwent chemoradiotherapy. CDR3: CALGQGANTEAFF. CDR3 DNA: TGTGCCTTGGGACAGGGGGCGAACACTGAAGCTTTCTTT.